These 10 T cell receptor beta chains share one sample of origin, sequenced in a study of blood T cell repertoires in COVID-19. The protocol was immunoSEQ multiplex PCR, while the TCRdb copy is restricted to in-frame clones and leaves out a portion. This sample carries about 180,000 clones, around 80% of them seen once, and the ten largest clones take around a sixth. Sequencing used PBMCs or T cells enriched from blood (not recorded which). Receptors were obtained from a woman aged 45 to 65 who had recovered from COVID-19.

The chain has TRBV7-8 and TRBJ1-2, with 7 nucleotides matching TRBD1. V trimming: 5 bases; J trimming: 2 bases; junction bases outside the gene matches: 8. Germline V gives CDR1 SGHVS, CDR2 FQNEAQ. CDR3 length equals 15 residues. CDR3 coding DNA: TGTGCCAGCAGCCTAAGACGACAGGGCAACTATGGCTACACCTTC. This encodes CASSLRRQGNYGYTF. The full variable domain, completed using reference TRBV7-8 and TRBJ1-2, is GAGVSQSPRYKVAKRGQDVALRCDPISGHVSLFWYQQALGQGPEFLTYFQNEAQLDKSGLPSDRFFAERPEGSVSTLKIQRTQQEDSAVYLCASSLRRQGNYGYTFGSGTRLTVV.

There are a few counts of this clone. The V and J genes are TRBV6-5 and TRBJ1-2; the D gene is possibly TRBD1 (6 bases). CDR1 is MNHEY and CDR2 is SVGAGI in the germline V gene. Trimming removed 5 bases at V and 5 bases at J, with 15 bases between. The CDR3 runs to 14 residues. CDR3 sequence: CASSPRGRGYGYTF. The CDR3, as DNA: TGTGCCAGCAGTCCCCGGGGCAGGGGATATGGCTACACCTTC.

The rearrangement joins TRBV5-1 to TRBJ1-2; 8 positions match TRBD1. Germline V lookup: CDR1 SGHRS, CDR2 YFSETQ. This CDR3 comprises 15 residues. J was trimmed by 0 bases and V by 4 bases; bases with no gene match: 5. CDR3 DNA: TGCGCCAGCAGCGAGGGACAGGATCCTAACTATGGCTACACCTTC. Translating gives CASSEGQDPNYGYTF.

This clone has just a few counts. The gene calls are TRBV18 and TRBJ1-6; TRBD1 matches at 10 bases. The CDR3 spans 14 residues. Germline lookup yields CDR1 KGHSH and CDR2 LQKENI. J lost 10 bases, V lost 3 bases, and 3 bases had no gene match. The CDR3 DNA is TGTGCCAGCTCACCGGGACAGGGGCGGTCACCCCTCCACTTT. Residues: CASSPGQGRSPLHF. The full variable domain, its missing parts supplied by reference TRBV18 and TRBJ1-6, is NAGVMQNPRHLVRRRGQEARLRCSPMKGHSHVYWYRQLPEEGLKFMVYLQKENIIDESGMPKERFSAEFPKEGPSILRIQQVVRGDSAAYFCASSPGQGRSPLHFGNGTRLTVT.

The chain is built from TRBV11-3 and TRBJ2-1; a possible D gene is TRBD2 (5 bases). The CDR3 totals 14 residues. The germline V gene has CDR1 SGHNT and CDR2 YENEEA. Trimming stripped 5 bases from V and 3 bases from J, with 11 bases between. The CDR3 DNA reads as TGTGCCAGCAGCAGTTTGAGCGGCTACAATGAGCAGTTCTTC. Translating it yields CASSSLSGYNEQFF.

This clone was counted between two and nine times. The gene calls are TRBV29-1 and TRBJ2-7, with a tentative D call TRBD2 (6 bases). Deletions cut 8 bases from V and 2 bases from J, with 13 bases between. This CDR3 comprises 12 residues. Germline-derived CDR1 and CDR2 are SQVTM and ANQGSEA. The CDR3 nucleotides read TGCAGCCTCCGGGACTCGGCCTACGAGCAGTACTTC. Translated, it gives CSLRDSAYEQYF.

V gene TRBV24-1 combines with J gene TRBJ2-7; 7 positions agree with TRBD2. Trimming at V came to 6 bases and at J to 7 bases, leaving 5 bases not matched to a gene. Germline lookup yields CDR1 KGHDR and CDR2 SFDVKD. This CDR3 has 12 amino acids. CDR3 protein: CATSRSGGEQYF. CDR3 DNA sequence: TGTGCCACCAGTCGTTCCGGGGGGGAGCAGTACTTC.

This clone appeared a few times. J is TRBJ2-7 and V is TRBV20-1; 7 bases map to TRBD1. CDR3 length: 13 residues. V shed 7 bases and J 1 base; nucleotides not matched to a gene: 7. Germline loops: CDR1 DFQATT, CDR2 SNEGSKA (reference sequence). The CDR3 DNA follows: TGCAGTGGTAGTGGGACAGAGTCCTACGAGCAGTACTTC. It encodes CSGSGTESYEQYF.

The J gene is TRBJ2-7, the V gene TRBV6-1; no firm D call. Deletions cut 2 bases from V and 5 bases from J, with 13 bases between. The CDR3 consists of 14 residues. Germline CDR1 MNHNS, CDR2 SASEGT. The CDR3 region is CASSEYRRSHEQYF. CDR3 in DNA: TGTGCCAGCAGTGAATATCGCAGGTCCCACGAGCAGTACTTC.

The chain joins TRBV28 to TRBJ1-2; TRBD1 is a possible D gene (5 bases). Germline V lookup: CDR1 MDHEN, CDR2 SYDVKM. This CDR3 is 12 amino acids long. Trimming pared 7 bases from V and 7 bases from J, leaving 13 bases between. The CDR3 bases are TGTGCCAGCATGGTAGGGGAAATTGGCTACACCTTC. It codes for CASMVGEIGYTF.